These 24 T cell receptor beta chains share one sample of origin, sequenced in a study of OX40 agonist ivuxolimab in advanced cancers. Sequenced by immunoSEQ multiplex PCR; TCRdb stores in-frame clones only, minus some. The repertoire has about 82,000 clones, around 78% of them found once; the top ten carry 0.75% to 0.85%. Sequencing was performed on CD4+ or CD8+ T cells sorted from blood, taken in a trial of the OX40 agonist ivuxolimab. The receptors here all came from an adult with an advanced solid tumor such as melanoma, head and neck, liver or kidney cancer.

V and J are TRBV7-2 and TRBJ2-4; D is ambiguous. Trimming took 6 bases from V and 7 from J, leaving 16 bases between them. The length of the CDR3 is 14 residues. The V gene's germline CDR1 is SGHTA and CDR2 FQGNSA. This CDR3 is CASSLARVGNIQYF. The CDR3 coding sequence is TGTGCCAGCAGTCTCGCCCGGGTTGGCAACATTCAGTACTTC.

This chain links TRBV10-3 with TRBJ2-3; a weak D match, TRBD1 (6 bases). Deletions cut 5 bases from V and 5 bases from J, with 14 bases between. From germline, CDR1 is ENHRY and CDR2 SYGVKD. The CDR3 contains 14 residues. CDR3 amino acids: CAISTQGSRDTQYF. In nucleotides, the CDR3 is TGTGCCATCAGTACACAGGGAAGCCGAGATACGCAGTATTTT.

The chain joins TRBV18 to TRBJ2-7, with D possibly TRBD1 on 6 matching bases. Germline V gene data show CDR1 as KGHSH and CDR2 as LQKENI. The CDR3 runs 13 residues. V lost 4 bases, J lost 5 bases, and 12 bases lay in between. The CDR3 DNA follows: TGTGCCAGCTCACGCAGGGGAGAGAACGAGCAGTACTTC. As protein: CASSRRGENEQYF.

This chain connects TRBV5-5 to TRBJ2-5; TRBD2 is a possible D gene (5 bases). Germline CDR1 and CDR2: SGHKS and YYEKEE (reference sequence). The CDR3 has 14 residues. V lost 5 bases to trimming and J lost 2 bases, with 13 bases between them. CDR3 protein: CASSPGEWQETQYF. CDR3 nucleotide sequence: TGTGCCAGCAGTCCCGGGGAATGGCAAGAGACCCAGTACTTC.

This sequence joins TRBV19 and TRBJ1-2; possible D gene TRBD1, 6 bases. This CDR3 is 15 amino acids long. Germline CDR1 and CDR2: LNHDA and SQIVND (reference sequence). Trimming cost V 4 bases and J 3 bases, with 15 bases left between them. CDR3 residues: CASSTAGVHHYGYTF. The CDR3 DNA reads TGTGCCAGTAGTACGGCAGGGGTTCATCACTATGGCTACACCTTC.

This clone has more than one count but fewer than ten. CDR3 sequence (DNA): TGCAGCGTTGCCCCCAGGGGGCCCTACGAGCAGTACTTC. Translation gives CSVAPRGPYEQYF. The V and J genes are TRBV29-1 and TRBJ2-7, with 8 bases that match TRBD1. Looked up from germline, CDR1 is SQVTM and CDR2 is ANQGSEA. The V segment lost 4 bases and the J segment 2 bases; nucleotides outside the gene matches: 4. This CDR3 region has 13 residues.

This clone was seen a handful of times. The chain couples TRBV7-6 to TRBJ2-3; 11 bases line up with TRBD1. Germline V gives CDR1 SGHVS, CDR2 FNYEAQ. V shed 3 bases, J shed 6 bases, and the junction held 5 bases outside the gene matches. The CDR3 length is 15 residues. The CDR3 spells CASSFRTGGGDTQYF. In nucleotides, the CDR3 is TGTGCCAGCAGCTTTAGGACAGGGGGCGGCGATACGCAGTATTTT.

The rearrangement uses TRBV6-6 and TRBJ2-3, with D possibly matching TRBD1 (6 bases). V was clipped by 6 bases and J by 3 bases, with 16 bases between them. The germline V gene has CDR1 MNHNY and CDR2 SVGAGI (reference sequence). The CDR3 loop spans 15 amino acids. The CDR3 nucleotides are TGTGCCAGCAGGGGACAAAGGGTATATACAGATACGCAGTATTTT. Its translation is CASRGQRVYTDTQYF.

The chain joins TRBV6-5 to TRBJ2-2; D possibly corresponds to TRBD1 (5 bases). Trimming removed 0 bases from V and 3 bases from J, with 5 bases in between. The CDR3 is made up of 14 amino acids. Germline CDR1 is MNHEY and CDR2 is SVGAGI. CDR3 coding DNA: TGTGCCAGCAGTTACTCCAGGGACACCGGGGAGCTGTTTTTT. Its translation is CASSYSRDTGELFF.

The rearrangement links TRBV7-2 to TRBJ2-5; D perhaps matches TRBD1 (6 bases). The germline V gene encodes CDR1 SGHTA and CDR2 FQGNSA. Trimming removed 5 bases from V and 2 bases from J, with 15 bases in between. CDR3 length: 15 residues. The CDR3 loop reads CASSQLQGKQETQYF. CDR3 sequence (DNA): TGTGCCAGCAGCCAATTACAGGGAAAGCAAGAGACCCAGTACTTC.

The V gene is TRBV7-2, the J gene TRBJ2-1; 7 nucleotides match TRBD1. The V and J ends lost 5 bases and 4 bases, in that order; junction bases with no gene match: 8. The CDR3 consists of 15 residues. Germline assignment: CDR1 SGHTA and CDR2 FQGNSA. The CDR3 reads CASSPGTEVYNEQFF. Written as DNA, the CDR3 is TGTGCCAGCAGCCCGGGGACAGAAGTATACAATGAGCAGTTCTTC.

Sample share makes this clone medium-sized. The genes are TRBV30 and TRBJ2-5; D remains unclear. The germline V gene has CDR1 GTSNPN and CDR2 SVGIG (reference sequence). V was trimmed by 2 bases and J by 5 bases, leaving 12 bases between them. The CDR3 consists of 13 residues. The CDR3 region is CAWSWAKAETQYF. The CDR3 DNA reads as TGTGCCTGGAGTTGGGCAAAAGCGGAGACCCAGTACTTC.

This clone was seen a single time. The V gene is TRBV10-3, the J gene TRBJ1-2, with a tentative D call TRBD1 (6 bases). Per the germline V gene, CDR1 is ENHRY and CDR2 is SYGVKD. The ends were cut back, 0 bases at V and 2 bases at J, with 7 bases in the middle. The CDR3 runs 14 residues. The CDR3, as DNA: TGTGCCATCAGTGAGTCGGACAGAAACTATGGCTACACCTTC. As protein: CAISESDRNYGYTF.

The chain uses TRBV19 and TRBJ1-4; D remains ambiguous. CDR1 LNHDA and CDR2 SQIVND come from the germline V gene (reference sequence). Trimming took off 5 bases at V and 4 bases at J, with 8 bases between the two ends. This CDR3 has 13 amino acids. CDR3 nucleotide sequence: TGTGCCAGTAGTGTTCGGTTTAATGAAAAACTGTTTTTT. Translating it yields CASSVRFNEKLFF. The complete variable domain, with remaining parts taken from reference TRBV19 and TRBJ1-4, reads DGGITQSPKYLFRKEGQNVTLSCEQNLNHDAMYWYRQDPGQGLRLIYYSQIVNDFQKGDIAEGYSVSREKKESFPLTVTSAQKNPTAFYLCASSVRFNEKLFFGSGTQLSVL.

Comment on this clone: The sample holds other DNA sequences that translate to the same CDR3. The gene calls are TRBV10-3 and TRBJ1-1; D gene uncertain. The CDR3 covers 11 residues. Germline V gene lookup returns CDR1 ENHRY and CDR2 SYGVKD. V was shortened by 3 bases and J by 6 bases, with 5 bases between the two germline ends. CDR3 sequence: CAISEGPEAFF. The CDR3 bases are TGTGCCATCAGTGAAGGCCCTGAAGCTTTCTTT.

Points on this clone: The junction departs from germline at one end; a sequencing error may be responsible. The V call is TRBV30, the J call TRBJ2-7, with D possibly being TRBD2 (5 bases). Germline CDR1 reads GTSNPN; CDR2 reads SVGIG (reference sequence). The CDR3 extends over 14 amino acids. The CDR3 nucleotides are TGTGTCTGGAGTGTACCGGGGAGCTCCTACGAGCAGTACTTC. The encoded protein is CVWSVPGSSYEQYF.

The chain couples TRBV2 to TRBJ1-1, with 8 bases that match TRBD1. CDR3 length: 14 amino acids. V dropped 6 bases and J dropped 10; count of bases not matched to a gene: 13. Germline CDR1 is SNHLY and CDR2 is FYNNEI. In DNA, the CDR3 is TGTGCCAGCAGAGACCCAGGACAGGGCGGGTCAGCTTTCTTT. Amino acids: CASRDPGQGGSAFF. The complete variable domain, with remaining parts taken from reference TRBV2 and TRBJ1-1, reads EPEVTQTPSHQVTQMGQEVILRCVPISNHLYFYWYRQILGQKVEFLVSFYNNEISEKSEIFDDQFSVERPDGSNFTLKIRSTKLEDSAMYFCASRDPGQGGSAFFGQGTRLTVV.

V usage is TRBV7-9 and J usage is TRBJ2-1, with 8 bases fitting TRBD1. Germline CDR1 and CDR2: SEHNR and FQNEAQ (reference sequence). Trimming took 6 bases from V and 10 from J; bases not matched to a gene: 11. The CDR3 has 14 amino acids. The CDR3 DNA reads TGTGCCAGCAGACTGGGACAGGATAGCTACGAGCAGTTCTTC. Its translation is CASRLGQDSYEQFF.

The chain employs TRBV2 and TRBJ2-2; D perhaps matches TRBD2 (6 bases). Germline V gives CDR1 SNHLY, CDR2 FYNNEI. Trimming removed 6 bases from V and 6 bases from J, with 14 bases in between. The CDR3 spans 14 residues. The CDR3 reads CASRWESGPGELFF. CDR3 sequence (DNA): TGTGCCAGCAGATGGGAAAGCGGGCCCGGGGAGCTGTTTTTT.

The rearrangement links TRBV9 to TRBJ2-3; D perhaps matches TRBD2 (7 bases). Trimming removed 0 bases at V and 1 base at J, with 9 bases between. The germline CDR1 and CDR2 sequences are SGDLS and YYNGEE. The CDR3 has 15 residues. The DNA for the CDR3 is TGTGCCAGCAGCGTAGGAGGGGGGGGCACAGATACGCAGTATTTT. It encodes CASSVGGGGTDTQYF.

The gene calls are TRBV21-1 and TRBJ2-3; the table calls TRBD2, which could not be checked here. TRBV21-1 is labeled a pseudogene. The CDR3 has 17 amino acids. CDR3 sequence reads: CASSNGTSGGGTDTQYF. The DNA for the CDR3 is TGTGCCAGCAGCAACGGTACTAGCGGGGGGGGCACAGATACGCAGTATTTT.

This chain links TRBV11-3 with TRBJ1-1; D not certain. Per germline, CDR1 SGHNT and CDR2 YENEEA. This CDR3 is built from 15 residues. V was clipped by 0 bases and J by 1 base, with 9 bases between them. The CDR3 sequence is CASSLEGQENTEAFF. Here the CDR3 DNA reads TGTGCCAGCAGCTTAGAAGGCCAGGAGAACACTGAAGCTTTCTTT.

CDR3 amino acids: CASSLVQGALGETQYF. In nucleotides, the CDR3 is TGTGCCAGCAGCTTAGTCCAGGGGGCCTTAGGGGAGACCCAGTACTTC. V and J are TRBV7-6 and TRBJ2-5, with 8 bases aligning to TRBD1. CDR1 and CDR2 (germline): SGHVS, FNYEAQ. The junction had 9 bases not matched to a gene; V was cut back by 1 base and J by 5 bases. There are 16 residues in the CDR3.

This clone was picked up one time. The genes are TRBV6-5 and TRBJ1-6, with unresolved D. This CDR3 contains 13 residues. Germline-derived CDR1 and CDR2 are MNHEY and SVGAGI. The V and J ends lost 6 bases and 7 bases respectively, with 10 bases between them. This CDR3 reads CASRRDLNSPLHF. The CDR3 DNA follows: TGTGCCAGCAGGCGAGACCTGAATTCACCCCTCCACTTT.